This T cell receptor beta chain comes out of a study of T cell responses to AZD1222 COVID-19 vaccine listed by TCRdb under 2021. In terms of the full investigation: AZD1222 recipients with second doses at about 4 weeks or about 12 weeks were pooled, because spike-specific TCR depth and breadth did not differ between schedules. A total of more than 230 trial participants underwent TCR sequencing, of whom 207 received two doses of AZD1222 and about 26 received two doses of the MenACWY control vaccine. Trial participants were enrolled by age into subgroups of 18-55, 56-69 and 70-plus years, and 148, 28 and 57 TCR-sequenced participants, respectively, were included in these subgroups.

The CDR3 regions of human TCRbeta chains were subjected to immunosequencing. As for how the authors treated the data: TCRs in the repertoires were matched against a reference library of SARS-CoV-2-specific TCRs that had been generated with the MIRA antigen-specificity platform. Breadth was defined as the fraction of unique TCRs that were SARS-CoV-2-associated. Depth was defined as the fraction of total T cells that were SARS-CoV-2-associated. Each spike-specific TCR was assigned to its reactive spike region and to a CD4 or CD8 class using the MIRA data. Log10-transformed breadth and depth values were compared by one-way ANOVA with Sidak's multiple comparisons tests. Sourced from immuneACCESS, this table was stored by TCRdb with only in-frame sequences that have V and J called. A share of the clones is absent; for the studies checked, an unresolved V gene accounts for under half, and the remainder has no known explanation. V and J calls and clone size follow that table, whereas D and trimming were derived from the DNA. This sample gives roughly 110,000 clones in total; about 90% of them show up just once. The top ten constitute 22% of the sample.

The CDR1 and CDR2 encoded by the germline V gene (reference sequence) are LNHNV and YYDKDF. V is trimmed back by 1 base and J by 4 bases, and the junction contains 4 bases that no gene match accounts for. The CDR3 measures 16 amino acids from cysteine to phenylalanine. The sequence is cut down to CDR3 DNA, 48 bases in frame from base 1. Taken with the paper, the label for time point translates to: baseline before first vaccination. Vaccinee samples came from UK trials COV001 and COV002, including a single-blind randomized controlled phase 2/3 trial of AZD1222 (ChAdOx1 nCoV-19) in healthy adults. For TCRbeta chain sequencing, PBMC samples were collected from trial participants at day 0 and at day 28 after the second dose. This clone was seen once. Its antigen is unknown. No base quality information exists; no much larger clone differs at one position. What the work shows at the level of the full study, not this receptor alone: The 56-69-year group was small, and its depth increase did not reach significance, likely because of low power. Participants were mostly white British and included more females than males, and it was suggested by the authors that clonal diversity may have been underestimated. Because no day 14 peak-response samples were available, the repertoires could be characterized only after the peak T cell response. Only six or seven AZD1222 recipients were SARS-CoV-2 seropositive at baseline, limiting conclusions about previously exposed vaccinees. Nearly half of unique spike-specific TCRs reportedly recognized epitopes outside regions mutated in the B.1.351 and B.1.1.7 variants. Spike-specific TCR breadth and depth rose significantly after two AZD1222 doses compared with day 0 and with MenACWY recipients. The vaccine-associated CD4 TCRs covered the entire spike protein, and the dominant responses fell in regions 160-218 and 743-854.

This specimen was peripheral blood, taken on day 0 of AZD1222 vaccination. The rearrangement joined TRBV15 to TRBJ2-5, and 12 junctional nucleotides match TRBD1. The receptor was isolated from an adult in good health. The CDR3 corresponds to CATSRVGDRGPETQYF. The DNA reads TGTGCCACCAGCAGAGTAGGGGACAGGGGGCCAGAGACCCAGTACTTC. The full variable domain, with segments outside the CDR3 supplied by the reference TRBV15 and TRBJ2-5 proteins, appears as DAMVIQNPRYQVTQFGKPVTLSCSQTLNHNVMYWYQQKSSQAPKLLFHYYDKDFNNEADTPDNFQSRRPNTSFCFLDIRSPGLGDTAMYLCATSRVGDRGPETQYFGPGTRLLVL.